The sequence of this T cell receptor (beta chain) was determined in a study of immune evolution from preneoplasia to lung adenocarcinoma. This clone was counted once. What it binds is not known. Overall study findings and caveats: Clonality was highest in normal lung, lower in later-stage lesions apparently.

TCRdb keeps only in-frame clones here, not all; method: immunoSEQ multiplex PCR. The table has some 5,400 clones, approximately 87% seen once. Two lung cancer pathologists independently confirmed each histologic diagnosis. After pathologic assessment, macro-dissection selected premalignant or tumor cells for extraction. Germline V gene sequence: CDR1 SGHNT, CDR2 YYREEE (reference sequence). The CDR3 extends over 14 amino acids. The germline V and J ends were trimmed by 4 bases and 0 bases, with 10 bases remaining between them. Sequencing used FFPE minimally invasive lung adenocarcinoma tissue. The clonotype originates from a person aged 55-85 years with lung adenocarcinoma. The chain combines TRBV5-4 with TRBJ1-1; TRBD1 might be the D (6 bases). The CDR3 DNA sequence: TGTGCCAGCAGCCCGGACAGACTGAACACTGAAGCTTTCTTT. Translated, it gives CASSPDRLNTEAFF.